This T cell receptor beta chain emerged from a study of shared clonotypes between healthy human individuals (TCRdb year 2020). Some background on the complete study: Three men and a couple of women, aged 18 to 49 years, made up the cohort. Each donor's leukapheresis produced roughly between about 0.8 and 10 billion PBMCs. For each donor, three plates each were used for CD4 naive and CD4 memory, two plates were used for CD8 naive, and one plate was used for CD8 memory. To increase sequencing depth and limit assay-specific biases, TCR repertoire library preparation and sequencing were carried out by different laboratories using diverse techniques. To estimate repertoire size and how much clonotypes are shared between individuals, the study performed deep sequencing of blood TCR repertoires from about five healthy adults.

Donors were healthy HIV-negative adults with no recently reported acute infections or vaccinations. All donors were Caucasian adults living in Nashville, Tennessee, USA. Magnetic negative selection was used to enrich CD4+ T cells, after which naive cells were positively selected on CD45RA and the negative fraction became the memory subset. Blood was obtained by leukapheresis, after which PBMCs were separated by Ficoll-Histopaque density gradient centrifugation and cryopreserved in liquid nitrogen vapor phase. Analytical flow cytometry was used to check the purity and quantity of each magnetically sorted T cell population. From each sorted fraction, genomic DNA was isolated and quantified by UV absorbance on a Nanodrop 2000c. The germline V gene encodes CDR1 LNHDA and CDR2 SQIVND (reference sequence). The cysteine opens and the phenylalanine closes a CDR3 of 11 amino acids. Only the CDR3 portion is preserved as DNA: 33 bases, with reading frame beginning at the first base. The V and J ends are trimmed by 3 bases and 3 bases, leaving 2 bases between them.

As for this clone: The antigen this receptor binds is unknown. Base-call qualities are not available, and no considerably larger clone is one nucleotide away. The identical CDR3 is also encoded by other nucleotide sequences in the sample.

Study-wide conclusions, independent of this receptor: Naive subsets generally had larger estimated clonotype richness than memory subsets did. Sampling was restricted to blood, and TCR repertoires in tissue are likely to differ from TCR repertoires in blood. Incomplete sequencing was indicated by rarefaction of sorted-subset datasets, despite the large sequencing depth. The genetic and exposure-history diversity represented was limited by the small number of donors. Compared with non-shared clonotypes, clonotypes shared by all four sorted-subset donors had higher generation probabilities. Across four donors, 4.5% to 6.5% of naive CD4, roughly 3.8% of naive CD8, about 2.3% of memory CD4, and 0.4% of memory CD8 clonotypes were shared. Based on pairwise subsampling, the degree of clonotype sharing among donors was expected to be affected by sequencing depth.

Using the deep immunoSEQ assay, multiplex PCR amplified TCR CDR3 regions from genomic DNA. Genomic DNA extracted from each cell subset was distributed evenly over all wells of several immunoSEQ 96-well plates, and each plate served as one replicate. For sorted subsets, each replicate PCR was loaded with 200 ng genomic DNA, equivalent to some 27,000 T cell genomes. Purified libraries were measured with a Qubit 3.0 fluorometer, size-checked on a Bioanalyzer 2100, and measured again with the KAPA Library Quantification kit. Every immunoSEQ 96-well plate was sequenced on a separate single-read 150-cycle Illumina NextSeq 550 flow cell. As for the original processing: Because the immunoSEQ output included only junctional sequences and no quality scores, the filtering could not be the same as the filtering used for full-length reads. To assign V/J genes and CDR3, sequences were annotated using PyIR, a Python wrapper for IgBLAST v1.9, with IMGT germline references. Reads were filtered out if the reads had weak V/J assignments (E-value above 1e-6), no CDR3, stop codons, out-of-frame junctions, or ambiguous translated residues. V3J clonotypes were defined as sequences sharing the same inferred V gene, J gene, and CDR3 amino acid sequence. The percentage overlap between two repertoires was calculated by dividing the number of shared unique clonotypes by the size of the smaller repertoire. Three approaches were used to assess repertoire richness: RTK rarefaction, the Chao1 estimator, and Recon v2.1 estimates of unobserved clonotypes. Generation probabilities for all TCRbeta clonotypes obtained by the gDNA method from several donors were computed using OLGA. Not all clones reach the TCRdb copy of this immuneACCESS table, which keeps in-frame sequences only. Checked studies attribute under half of the gap to unresolved V genes and leave the rest unexplained. V and J calls and clone size are as listed in that table; D and trimming were resolved from the DNA. This sample holds over a million clones; about 77% were observed only once. Around 1.4% of the sample rests with the top ten.

The sample taken for sequencing was memory CD4+ T cells sorted from blood. The sample's cell subset or site label is to be understood as: CD45RA-negative fraction. The sequence derives from a man aged 18 to 30 in good health. Recombination joined TRBV19 with TRBJ2-5; no D gene is confidently identified. The nucleotides are TGTGCCAGTAGTATGGAAGAGACCCAGTACTTC. Its coded protein is CASSMEETQYF.